The 2 T cell receptor beta chains given below trace back to one sample, sequenced in a study of regulatory T cells in long-lasting Graves disease. Sample time point: persistent/refractory GD, antithyroid drugs over 5 years with positive TRAb. Preparation of the TCR library used RNA extracted from PBMCs. To make TCR beta libraries, researchers used iRepertoire HTBI primers and Arm-PCR of CDR3 regions. In TCRdb, the multiplex PCR reads were re-called with MiXCR into one record per CDR3 protein. The sample yields 700,000 or so distinct CDR3 sequences, approximately 29% seen once. Material: peripheral blood mononuclear cells (PBMCs), obtained when the disease was refractory, from a patient treated with antithyroid drugs. These receptors were obtained from a female donor with Graves disease.

The V call is TRBV6-1, the J call TRBJ1-1; the D gene is possibly TRBD1 (5 bases). V was cut by 6 bases and J by 4 bases, with 12 bases left in between. The CDR3 loop spans 13 amino acids. Germline V lookup: CDR1 MNHNS, CDR2 SASEGT. CDR3 sequence: CASRGGWGTEAFF. The CDR3, as DNA: TGTGCCAGCAGGGGGGGGTGGGGCACTGAAGCTTTCTTT.

This clonotype was observed a few times. The rearrangement links TRBV2 to TRBJ2-2, with unresolved D. This CDR3 has 13 amino acids. Germline assignment: CDR1 SNHLY and CDR2 FYNNEI. The V gene lost 6 bases and the J gene lost 2 bases, with 7 bases spanning the gap. As DNA, the CDR3 is TGTGCCAGCAGCGGCCTAAACACCGGGGAGCTGTTTTTT. Encoded protein: CASSGLNTGELFF. Together with reference TRBV2 and TRBJ2-2, the CDR3 gives the full variable domain: EPEVTQTPSHQVTQMGQEVILRCVPISNHLYFYWYRQILGQKVEFLVSFYNNEISEKSEIFDDQFSVERPDGSNFTLKIRSTKLEDSAMYFCASSGLNTGELFFGEGSRLTVL.